This record looks at one TCR beta chain sequence and its context. These data originate in a study of blood T cell repertoires in COVID-19. In the study overall: The origin of the acute and convalescent COVID-19 samples was the United States, Italy and Spain.

V dropped 4 bases and J dropped 10; count of bases not matched to a gene: 10. This CDR3 is 16 amino acids long. Germline V gives CDR1 SEHNR, CDR2 FQNEAQ (reference sequence). Which cohort a participant joined came from the clinical history participants gave. Method: immunoSEQ multiplex PCR; TCRdb's copy keeps in-frame clones and lacks some. This table has approximately 200,000 clones, 85% appearing once. This sequence originates from a man aged 35-49 years who had recovered from COVID-19. The chain uses TRBV7-9 and TRBJ2-1; TRBD2 matches 13 bases. The material sequenced was PBMCs or T cells enriched from blood (not recorded which). In DNA, the CDR3 is TGTGCCAGCAGCTCTTGGACTAGCGGGAGAATGCTCGAGCAGTTCTTC. Protein product: CASSSWTSGRMLEQFF.